This TCR beta chain was retrieved from a study of T cell repertoires in cytomegalovirus infection (dated by TCRdb to about 2019). Concerning the study at large: Donor HLA type was relevant to the analysis, as public TCR beta signatures indicated carriage of CMV infection together with the matching HLA type.

Results the study describes overall, beyond this receptor: In the ex vivo response, HLA-C-restricted CMV-specific TCR beta clonotypes were dominant, and in two of eight donors the single most frequent clonotype came from this HLA-C-restricted group. In both this cohort and an independent cohort of 350 or so donors, the cumulative frequency of public TCR beta family members distinguished carriers of CMV infection plus the relevant HLA type.

Sequenced using an Illumina HiSeq 1500. TCRdb took the public reads, trimmed them with fastp at Q25, ran MiXCR for clone calling and kept in-frame beta chains. Every entry covers one CDR3 protein and lists the most common genes and DNA from its rows. The sample table contains hundreds of thousands of distinct CDR3 sequences; only one count was recorded for about a sixth of them. Around 12% of the sample belongs to the ten largest clones. This clonotype came up a few times. Its recognized antigen is unknown. Base qualities are not recorded, but no much larger clone differs from it by a single base. The sequencing input was PBMCs. The clonotype was recovered from a human donor in good health (CMV status not recorded). Some clones in this sample may be carry-over from other donors' samples.

The CDR3 reads CASSLFGLTDTEAFF. The bases read TGTGCCAGCAGTCTTTTCGGTTTAACGGACACTGAAGCTTTCTTT. The sequence joins TRBV12-3 or TRBV12-4 to TRBJ1-1; the D segment cannot be called with confidence. Its CDR3 holds 15 amino acids, cysteine through phenylalanine. The read is trimmed to its CDR3 DNA, 45 bases read in frame from base 1. V is cut by 5 bases and J by 3 bases, and the space between the germline ends is 16 bases.